Sequencing of this T cell receptor beta chain was carried out in a study of cytotoxic CD8 clonotypes in ibrutinib-treated CLL. Study context: Responses: roughly 25 partial, 2 complete; after median around 70 months, around 14 stayed remitted, around twelve progressed. The response samples were taken once patients had been treated for a median of approximately twelve months, range 6 to 36.

This CDR3 contains 14 residues. V lost 6 bases and J lost 5, with 17 bases in between. Germline assignment: CDR1 SEHNR and CDR2 FQNEAQ (reference sequence). Sequencing used immunoSEQ multiplex PCR; TCRdb keeps in-frame clones, though not all of them. Among about 140,000 clones listed, under 95% were seen once. This receptor was taken from a human donor with chronic lymphocytic leukemia. Here the sequenced sample was PBMCs, taken after 12 months of ibrutinib treatment. This chain connects TRBV7-9 to TRBJ2-7; possible D gene TRBD2, 5 bases. The CDR3 protein is CASRDPGMGNEQYF. Written as DNA, the CDR3 is TGTGCCAGCAGGGACCCGGGAATGGGAAACGAGCAGTACTTC.